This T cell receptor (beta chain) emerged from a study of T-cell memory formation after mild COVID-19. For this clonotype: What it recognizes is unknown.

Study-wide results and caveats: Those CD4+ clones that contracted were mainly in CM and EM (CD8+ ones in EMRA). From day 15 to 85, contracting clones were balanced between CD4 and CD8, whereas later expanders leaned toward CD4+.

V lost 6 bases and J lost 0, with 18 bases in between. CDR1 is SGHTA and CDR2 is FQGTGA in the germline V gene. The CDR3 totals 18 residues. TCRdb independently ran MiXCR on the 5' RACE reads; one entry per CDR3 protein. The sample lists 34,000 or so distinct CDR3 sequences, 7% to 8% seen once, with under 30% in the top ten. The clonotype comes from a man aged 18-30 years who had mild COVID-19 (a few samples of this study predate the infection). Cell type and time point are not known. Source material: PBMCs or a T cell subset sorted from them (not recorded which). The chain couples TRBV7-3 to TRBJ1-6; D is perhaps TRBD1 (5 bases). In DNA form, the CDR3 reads TGTGCCAGCAGTTCCCACGGTGGGGCGAGCTCCTATAATTCACCCCTCCACTTT. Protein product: CASSSHGGASSYNSPLHF. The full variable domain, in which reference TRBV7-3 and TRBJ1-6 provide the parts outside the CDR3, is GAGVSQTPSNKVTEKGKYVELRCDPISGHTALYWYRQSLGQGPEFLIYFQGTGAADDSGLPNDRFFAVRPEGSVSTLKIQRTERGDSAVYLCASSSHGGASSYNSPLHFGNGTRLTVT.